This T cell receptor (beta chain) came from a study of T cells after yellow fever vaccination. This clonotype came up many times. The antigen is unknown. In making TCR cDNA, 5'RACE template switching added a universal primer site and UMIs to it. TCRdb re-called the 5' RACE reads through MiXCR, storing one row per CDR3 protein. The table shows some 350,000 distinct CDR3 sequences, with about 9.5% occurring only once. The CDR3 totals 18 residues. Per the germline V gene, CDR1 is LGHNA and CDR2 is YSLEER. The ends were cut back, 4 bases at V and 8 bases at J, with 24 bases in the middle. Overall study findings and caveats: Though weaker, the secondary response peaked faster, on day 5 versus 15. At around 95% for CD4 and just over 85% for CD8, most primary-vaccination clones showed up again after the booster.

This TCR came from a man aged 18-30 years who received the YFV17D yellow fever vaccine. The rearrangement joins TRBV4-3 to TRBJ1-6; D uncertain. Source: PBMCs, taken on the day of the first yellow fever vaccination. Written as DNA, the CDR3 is TGCGCCAGCAGCCGCGATGTCGGACTTGTAGGGTCAGATTCACCCCTCCACTTT. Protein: CASSRDVGLVGSDSPLHF.